The 18 T cell receptor beta chains in this list originate from one sample, sequenced in a study of T cells after yellow fever vaccination. TCRdb re-derived calls from the 5' RACE reads in MiXCR, one entry per CDR3 protein. The table lists hundreds of thousands of distinct CDR3 sequences, over 15% of them singletons. The sample consisted of PBMCs, taken before the yellow fever booster vaccination. These receptors were obtained from a man aged 18 to 30 who received the YFV17D yellow fever vaccine.

V gene TRBV6-5 combines with J gene TRBJ2-1; 10 positions agree with TRBD2. This CDR3 has 15 residues. Germline lookup yields CDR1 MNHEY and CDR2 SVGAGI. V gave up 7 bases and J gave up 7 bases; unmatched junction bases: 10. CDR3 nucleotides: TGTGCCAGCAAGACGGCAGCGGGGGGGCGGAATGAGCAGTTCTTC. Amino acid sequence: CASKTAAGGRNEQFF.

The CDR3 region has the DNA TGCGCCACCGGGGGGGTGCTCTTCAATGAGCAGTTCTTC. It specifies CATGGVLFNEQFF. The rearrangement links TRBV5-1 to TRBJ2-1; TRBD2 matches 8 bases. Germline CDR1 reads SGHRS; CDR2 reads YFSETQ. Trimming removed 9 bases from V and 6 bases from J; junction bases left unmatched: 8. This CDR3 is built from 13 residues.

This clonotype is a singleton in its sample. The rearrangement links TRBV6-1 to TRBJ1-2; tentative D call: TRBD1 (6 bases). Germline values: CDR1 MNHNS, CDR2 SASEGT. The CDR3 totals 13 residues. The V and J ends lost 4 bases and 4 bases respectively, with 10 bases between them. The CDR3 sequence: CASSARTVYGYTF. The CDR3 coding sequence is TGTGCCAGCAGTGCCCGGACAGTCTATGGCTACACCTTC.

CDR3 DNA sequence: TGTGCCAGCAGCTTAGATGGACACCAAGAGACCCAGTACTTC. It translates to CASSLDGHQETQYF. The chain couples TRBV7-3 to TRBJ2-5, with no clear D. With 2 bases removed from V and 0 bases from J, the gap between germline ends came to 7 bases. The CDR3 is made up of 14 amino acids. Per germline, CDR1 SGHTA and CDR2 FQGTGA.

This clonotype has a count of ten or more. The chain uses TRBV4-2 and TRBJ2-7; D is unclear. Trimming pared 0 bases from V and 7 bases from J, leaving 10 bases between. Per the germline V gene, CDR1 is LGHNA and CDR2 is YNFKEQ. This CDR3 contains 13 residues. The CDR3 DNA sequence: TGTGCCAGCAGCCAAGATCTCGGACGGGAGCAGTACGTC. Translating it yields CASSQDLGREQYV.

The sample holds a few counts of this clonotype. This rearrangement joins TRBV3-1 to TRBJ1-1; D unresolved. Per the germline V gene, CDR1 is LGHDT and CDR2 is YNNKEL (reference sequence). V lost 0 bases, J lost 10 bases, and 18 bases lay in between. The length of the CDR3 is 15 residues. Here the CDR3 DNA reads TGTGCCAGCAGCCAAGATGTAGAGATGGATATGGGAGCTTTCTTT. This encodes CASSQDVEMDMGAFF.

The gene calls are TRBV10-3 and TRBJ2-1, with D hard to call. The germline V gene encodes CDR1 ENHRY and CDR2 SYGVKD. CDR3 length equals 11 residues. Trimming took 4 bases from V and 7 from J, leaving 5 bases between them. CDR3 sequence: CAISGDNEQFF. Here the CDR3 DNA reads TGTGCCATCAGTGGGGATAATGAGCAGTTCTTC.

This clonotype was found a few times. The chain has TRBV4-1 and TRBJ1-1; D uncertain. This CDR3 is 16 amino acids long. The V end was cut by 1 base, the J end by 4 bases, with 16 bases between. CDR1 MGHRA and CDR2 YSYEKL come from the germline V gene. CDR3 amino acids: CASSQVDMGFATEAFF. The CDR3 DNA reads TGCGCCAGCAGCCAAGTGGATATGGGATTCGCCACTGAAGCTTTCTTT.

The V call is TRBV24-1, the J call TRBJ1-1, with 9 bases that match TRBD1. The junction had 6 bases not matched to a gene; V was cut back by 7 bases and J by 1 base. Germline V gene data show CDR1 as KGHDR and CDR2 as SFDVKD. This CDR3 has 15 residues. The CDR3 spells CATRGQGLRNTEAFF. CDR3 nucleotides: TGTGCCACCAGGGGACAGGGTTTACGGAACACTGAAGCTTTCTTT.

Only a few counts were recorded for this clonotype. The chain has TRBV20-1 and TRBJ1-1; 7 bases agree with TRBD1. The CDR3 is made up of 16 amino acids. Germline CDR1 DFQATT, CDR2 SNEGSKA (reference sequence). Trimming at V came to 0 bases and at J to 0 bases, leaving 7 bases not matched to a gene. The CDR3 nucleotides read TGCAGTGCTAGAGATCGGGACAGTGCAATGAACACTGAAGCTTTCTTT. This sequence encodes CSARDRDSAMNTEAFF.

This clonotype was found many times. V usage is TRBV11-2 and J usage is TRBJ2-3; D unresolved. Germline CDR1 and CDR2: SGHAT and FQNNGV. Trimming took 7 bases from V and 6 from J, leaving 11 bases between them. The CDR3 loop spans 12 amino acids. The chain's CDR3 is CASTWALDTQYF. CDR3 nucleotides: TGTGCCAGCACATGGGCCTTGGATACGCAGTATTTT. Full variable domain (remainder filled in from reference TRBV11-2 and TRBJ2-3): EAGVAQSPRYKIIEKRQSVAFWCNPISGHATLYWYQQILGQGPKLLIQFQNNGVVDDSQLPKDRFSAERLKGVDSTLKIQPAKLEDSAVYLCASTWALDTQYFGPGTRLTVL.

The chain is built from TRBV20-1 and TRBJ1-2; the D gene is possibly TRBD1 (5 bases). Trimming removed 3 bases from V and 8 bases from J, with 25 bases in between. The CDR3 loop spans 16 amino acids. From germline, CDR1 is DFQATT and CDR2 SNEGSKA (reference sequence). For the CDR3, the DNA is TGCAGTGCTAGTATAACGAGAGGGGTGTCCTATGGCGGCTACACCTTC. As protein: CSASITRGVSYGGYTF.

This clonotype was recorded a few times. The genes are TRBV9 and TRBJ2-1, with D possibly TRBD2 on 5 matching bases. CDR1 and CDR2 (germline): SGDLS, YYNGEE. CDR3 length equals 16 residues. V dropped 1 base and J dropped 0 bases, with 11 bases sitting between them. The CDR3 bases are TGTGCCAGCAGCGTAAGCGGCCATAGCTCCTACAATGAGCAGTTCTTC. It encodes CASSVSGHSSYNEQFF.

This clonotype was recorded many times. The chain couples TRBV5-5 to TRBJ2-4, with D uncertain. The CDR3 sequence is 15 residues long. Looked up from germline, CDR1 is SGHKS and CDR2 is YYEKEE (reference sequence). Trimming stripped 0 bases from V and 0 bases from J, with 7 bases between. Written as DNA, the CDR3 is TGTGCCAGCAGCTTGGGCAGCCTAGCCAAAAACATTCAGTACTTC. As protein: CASSLGSLAKNIQYF.

This clonotype was seen a handful of times. V usage is TRBV3-1 and J usage is TRBJ2-7; the match to TRBD1 covers 11 bases. The CDR3 length is 15 residues. After removal of 4 bases from V and 3 bases from J, the junction contained 5 bases not matched to a gene. Germline V lookup: CDR1 LGHDT, CDR2 YNNKEL (reference sequence). The CDR3 loop is CASSPDRGRIYEQYV. The CDR3 nucleotides are TGTGCCAGCAGCCCGGACAGGGGGCGTATCTACGAGCAGTACGTC.

The rearrangement uses TRBV6-5 and TRBJ1-2; TRBD1 is a possible D gene (5 bases). Trimming cost V 5 bases and J 0 bases, with 19 bases left between them. Germline V gene data show CDR1 as MNHEY and CDR2 as SVGAGI. The CDR3 extends over 17 amino acids. The CDR3 loop reads CASSPAKTVTANYGYTF. The CDR3 bases are TGTGCCAGCAGTCCAGCGAAGACAGTGACAGCTAACTATGGCTACACCTTC.

This clonotype showed up just a few times. The chain combines TRBV3-1 with TRBJ1-1; D gene uncertain. Trimming pared 1 base from V and 8 bases from J, leaving 8 bases between. CDR3 length equals 12 residues. Germline V gene sequence: CDR1 LGHDT, CDR2 YNNKEL (reference sequence). DNA for the CDR3: TGTGCCAGCAGCCAAGTAGGCGGCGAAGCTTTCTTT. Residues: CASSQVGGEAFF.

The rearrangement joins TRBV19 to TRBJ1-2, with a weak D call TRBD1 (5 bases). The CDR3 length is 14 residues. Trimming stripped 5 bases from V and 2 bases from J, with 12 bases between. Germline values: CDR1 LNHDA, CDR2 SQIVND (reference sequence). Here the CDR3 reads CASSGGTGNYGYTF. CDR3 coding DNA: TGTGCCAGTAGTGGGGGGACTGGAAACTATGGCTACACCTTC.